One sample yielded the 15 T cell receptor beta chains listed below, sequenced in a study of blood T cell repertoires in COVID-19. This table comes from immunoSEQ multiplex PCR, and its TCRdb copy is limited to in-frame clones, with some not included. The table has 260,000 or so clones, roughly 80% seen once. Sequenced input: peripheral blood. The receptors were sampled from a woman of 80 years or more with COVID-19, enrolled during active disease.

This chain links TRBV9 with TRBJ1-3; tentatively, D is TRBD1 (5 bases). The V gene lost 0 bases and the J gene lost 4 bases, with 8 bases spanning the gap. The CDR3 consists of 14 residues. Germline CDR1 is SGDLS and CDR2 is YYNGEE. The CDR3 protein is CASSVEAGGNTIYF. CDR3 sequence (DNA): TGTGCCAGCAGCGTAGAGGCAGGGGGAAACACCATATATTTT. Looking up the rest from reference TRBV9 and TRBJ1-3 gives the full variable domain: DSGVTQTPKHLITATGQRVTLRCSPRSGDLSVYWYQQSLDQGLQFLIQYYNGEERAKGNILERFSAQQFPDLHSELNLSSLELGDSALYFCASSVEAGGNTIYFGEGSWLTVV.

CDR3 sequence: CASSGSRVGDYEQYF. The CDR3 bases are TGTGCCAGCAGCGGATCTAGAGTCGGCGATTACGAGCAGTACTTC. The chain is built from TRBV5-4 and TRBJ2-7, with unresolved D. The CDR3 length is 15 residues. The germline CDR1 and CDR2 sequences are SGHNT and YYREEE (reference sequence). V was trimmed by 4 bases and J by 4 bases, leaving 18 bases between them.

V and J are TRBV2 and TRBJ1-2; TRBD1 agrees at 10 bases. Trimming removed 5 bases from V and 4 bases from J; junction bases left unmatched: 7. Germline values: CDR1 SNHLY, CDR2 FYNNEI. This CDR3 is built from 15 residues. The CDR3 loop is CASSSTGGAAYGYTF. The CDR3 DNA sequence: TGTGCCAGCAGTTCGACAGGGGGCGCCGCCTATGGCTACACCTTC. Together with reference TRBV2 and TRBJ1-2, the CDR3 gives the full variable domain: EPEVTQTPSHQVTQMGQEVILRCVPISNHLYFYWYRQILGQKVEFLVSFYNNEISEKSEIFDDQFSVERPDGSNFTLKIRSTKLEDSAMYFCASSSTGGAAYGYTFGSGTRLTVV.

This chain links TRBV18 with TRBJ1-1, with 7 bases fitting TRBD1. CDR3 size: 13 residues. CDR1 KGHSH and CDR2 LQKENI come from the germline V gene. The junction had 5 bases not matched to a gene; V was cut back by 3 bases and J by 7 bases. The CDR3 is CASSPGQRNEAFF. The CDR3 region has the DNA TGTGCCAGCTCACCGGGACAGCGTAATGAAGCTTTCTTT.

The CDR3 protein is CSVALGVANYGYTF. CDR3 sequence (DNA): TGCAGCGTCGCCCTCGGGGTAGCTAACTATGGCTACACCTTC. The chain employs TRBV29-1 and TRBJ1-2; D is ambiguous. The CDR3 sequence is 14 residues long. V lost 6 bases, J lost 0 bases, and 14 bases lay in between. The germline V gene has CDR1 SQVTM and CDR2 ANQGSEA.

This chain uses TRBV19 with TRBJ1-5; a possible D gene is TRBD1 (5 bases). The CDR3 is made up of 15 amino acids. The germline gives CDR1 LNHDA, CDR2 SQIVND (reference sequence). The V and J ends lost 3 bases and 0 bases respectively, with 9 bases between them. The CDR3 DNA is TGTGCCAGTAGTATGGGGGGTTATAGCAATCAGCCCCAGCATTTT. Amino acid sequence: CASSMGGYSNQPQHF.

This CDR3 is CASSLDIPGLNQPQHF. CDR3 nucleotide sequence: TGTGCCAGCAGCTTAGATATTCCGGGTCTTAATCAGCCCCAGCATTTT. The chain joins TRBV7-2 to TRBJ1-5; D ambiguous. The germline V and J ends were trimmed by 1 base and 4 bases, with 14 bases remaining between them. This CDR3 is built from 16 residues. Germline-derived CDR1 and CDR2 are SGHTA and FQGNSA.

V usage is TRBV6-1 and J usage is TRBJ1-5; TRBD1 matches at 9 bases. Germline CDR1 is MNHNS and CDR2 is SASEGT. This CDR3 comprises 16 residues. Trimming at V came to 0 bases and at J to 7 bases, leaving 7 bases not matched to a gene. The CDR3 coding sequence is TGTGCCAGCAGTGAAGCGGGCAGGGGACAGGGACAGCCCCAGCATTTT. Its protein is CASSEAGRGQGQPQHF.

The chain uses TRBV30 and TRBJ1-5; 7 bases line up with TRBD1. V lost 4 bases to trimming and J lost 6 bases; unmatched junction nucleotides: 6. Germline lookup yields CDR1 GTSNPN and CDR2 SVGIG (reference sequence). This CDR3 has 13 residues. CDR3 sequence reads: CAWNRGLGQPQHF. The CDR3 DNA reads TGTGCCTGGAACAGGGGCCTCGGTCAGCCCCAGCATTTT.

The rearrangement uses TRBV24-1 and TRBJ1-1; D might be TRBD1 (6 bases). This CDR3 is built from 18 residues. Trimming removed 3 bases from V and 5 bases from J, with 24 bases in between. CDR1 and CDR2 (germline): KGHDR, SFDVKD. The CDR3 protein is CATSDATGQISLWTEAFF. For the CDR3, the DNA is TGTGCCACCAGTGATGCCACAGGGCAGATAAGCTTGTGGACTGAAGCTTTCTTT.

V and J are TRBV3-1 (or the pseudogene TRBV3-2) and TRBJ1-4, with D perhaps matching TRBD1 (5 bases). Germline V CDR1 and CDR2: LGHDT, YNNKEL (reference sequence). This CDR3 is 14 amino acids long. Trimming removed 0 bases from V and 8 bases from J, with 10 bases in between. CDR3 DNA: TGTGCCAGCAGCCAAGAAGGGGCAGTCGAAAAACTGTTTTTT. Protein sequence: CASSQEGAVEKLFF.

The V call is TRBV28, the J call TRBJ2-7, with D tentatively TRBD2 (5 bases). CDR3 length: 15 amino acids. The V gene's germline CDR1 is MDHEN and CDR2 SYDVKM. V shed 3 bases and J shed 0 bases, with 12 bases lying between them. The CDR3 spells CASSFPGGRSYEQYF. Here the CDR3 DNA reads TGTGCCAGCAGTTTCCCTGGAGGCCGCTCCTACGAGCAGTACTTC.

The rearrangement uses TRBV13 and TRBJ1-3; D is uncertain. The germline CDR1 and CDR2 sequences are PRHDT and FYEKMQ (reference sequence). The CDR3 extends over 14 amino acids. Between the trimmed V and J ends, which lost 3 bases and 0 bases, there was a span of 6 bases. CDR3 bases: TGTGCCAGCAGCTTCCTCCTCTCTGGAAACACCATATATTTT. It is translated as CASSFLLSGNTIYF.

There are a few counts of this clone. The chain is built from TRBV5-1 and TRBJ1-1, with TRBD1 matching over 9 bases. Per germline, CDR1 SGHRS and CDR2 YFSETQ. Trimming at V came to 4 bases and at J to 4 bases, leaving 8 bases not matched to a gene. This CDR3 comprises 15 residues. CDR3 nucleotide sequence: TGCGCCAGCAGCCTACGGACAGGGGCGGGCACTGAAGCTTTCTTT. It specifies CASSLRTGAGTEAFF.

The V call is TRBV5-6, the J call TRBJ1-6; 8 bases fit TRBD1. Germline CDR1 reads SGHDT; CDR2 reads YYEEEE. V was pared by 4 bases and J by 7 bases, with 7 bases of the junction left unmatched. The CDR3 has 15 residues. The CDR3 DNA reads TGTGCCAGCAGCCTGTGGACAGGGTCCAATTCACCCCTCCACTTT. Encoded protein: CASSLWTGSNSPLHF.